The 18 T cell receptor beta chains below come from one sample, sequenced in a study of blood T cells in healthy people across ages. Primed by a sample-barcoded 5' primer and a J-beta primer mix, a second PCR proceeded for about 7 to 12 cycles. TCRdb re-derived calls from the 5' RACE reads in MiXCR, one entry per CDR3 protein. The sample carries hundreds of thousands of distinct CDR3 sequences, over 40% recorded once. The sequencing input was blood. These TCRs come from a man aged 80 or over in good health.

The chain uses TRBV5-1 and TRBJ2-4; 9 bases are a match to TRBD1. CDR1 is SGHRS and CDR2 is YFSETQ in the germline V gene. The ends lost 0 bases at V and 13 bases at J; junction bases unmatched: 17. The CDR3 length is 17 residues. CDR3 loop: CASSLDPSGTGREEQYF. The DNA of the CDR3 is TGCGCCAGCAGCTTGGACCCCTCCGGGACAGGGCGAGAAGAGCAGTACTTC.

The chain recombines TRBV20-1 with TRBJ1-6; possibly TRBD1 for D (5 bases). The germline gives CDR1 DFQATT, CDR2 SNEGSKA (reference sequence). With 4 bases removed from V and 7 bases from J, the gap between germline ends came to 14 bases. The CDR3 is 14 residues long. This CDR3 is CSAIRDSGNSPLHF. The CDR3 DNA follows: TGCAGTGCTATCCGAGACAGTGGAAATTCACCCCTCCACTTT.

CDR3 protein: CASSSLSTLYTEAFF. The CDR3 region has the DNA TGTGCCAGCAGTTCCCTCTCGACCCTGTACACTGAAGCTTTCTTT. This chain links TRBV6-5 with TRBJ1-1; D not certain. CDR1 is MNHEY, CDR2 SVGAGI, per germline. The CDR3 covers 15 residues. V lost 4 bases and J lost 3, with 15 bases in between.

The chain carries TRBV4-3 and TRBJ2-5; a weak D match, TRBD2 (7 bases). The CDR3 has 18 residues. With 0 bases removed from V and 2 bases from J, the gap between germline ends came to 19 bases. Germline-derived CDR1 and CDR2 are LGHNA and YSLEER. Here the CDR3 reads CASSQDLGSGGRQETQYF. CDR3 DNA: TGCGCCAGCAGCCAAGATTTGGGTTCGGGGGGCCGGCAAGAGACCCAGTACTTC.

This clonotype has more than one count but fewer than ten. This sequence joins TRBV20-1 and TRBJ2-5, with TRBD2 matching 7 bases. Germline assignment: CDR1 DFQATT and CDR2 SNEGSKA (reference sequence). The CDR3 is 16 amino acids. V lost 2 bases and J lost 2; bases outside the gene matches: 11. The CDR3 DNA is TGCAGTGCTAGAACGGGGTCTAGCGGCCTTCAAGAGACCCAGTACTTC. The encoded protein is CSARTGSSGLQETQYF.

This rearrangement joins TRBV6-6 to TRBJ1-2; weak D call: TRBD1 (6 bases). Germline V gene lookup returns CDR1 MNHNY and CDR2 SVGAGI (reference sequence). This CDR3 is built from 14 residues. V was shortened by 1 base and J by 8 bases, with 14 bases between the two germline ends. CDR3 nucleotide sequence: TGTGCCAGCAGTTACTTACAGGGTAGTAGCGGCTACACCTTC. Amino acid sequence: CASSYLQGSSGYTF.

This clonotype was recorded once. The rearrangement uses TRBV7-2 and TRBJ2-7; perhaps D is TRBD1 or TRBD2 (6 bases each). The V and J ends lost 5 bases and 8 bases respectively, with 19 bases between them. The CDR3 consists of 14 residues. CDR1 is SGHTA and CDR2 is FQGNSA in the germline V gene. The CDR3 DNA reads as TGTGCCAGCAGCGCCGACAGGAAAGGGGGGCAGCAGTACTTC. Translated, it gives CASSADRKGGQQYF.

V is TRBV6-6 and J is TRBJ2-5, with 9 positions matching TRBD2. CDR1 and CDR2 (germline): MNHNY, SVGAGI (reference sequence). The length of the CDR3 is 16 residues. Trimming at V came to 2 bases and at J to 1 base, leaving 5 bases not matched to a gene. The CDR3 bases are TGTGCCAGCAGTTACGGGGTAGCGGGAGCCCAAGAGACCCAGTACTTC. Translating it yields CASSYGVAGAQETQYF.

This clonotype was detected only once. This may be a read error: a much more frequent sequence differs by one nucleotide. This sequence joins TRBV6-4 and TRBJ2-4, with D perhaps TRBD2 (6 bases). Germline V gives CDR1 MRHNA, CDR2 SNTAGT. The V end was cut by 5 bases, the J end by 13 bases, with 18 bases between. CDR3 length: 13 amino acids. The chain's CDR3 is CASSLTRNNEQYF. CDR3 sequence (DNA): TGTGCCAGCAGTCTGACTAGAAACAATGAGCAGTACTTC.

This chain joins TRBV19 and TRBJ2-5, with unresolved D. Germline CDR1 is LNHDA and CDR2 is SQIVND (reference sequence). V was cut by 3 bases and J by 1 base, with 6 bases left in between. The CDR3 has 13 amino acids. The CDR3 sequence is CASSIGIQETQYF. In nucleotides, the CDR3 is TGTGCCAGTAGTATCGGCATCCAAGAGACCCAGTACTTC.

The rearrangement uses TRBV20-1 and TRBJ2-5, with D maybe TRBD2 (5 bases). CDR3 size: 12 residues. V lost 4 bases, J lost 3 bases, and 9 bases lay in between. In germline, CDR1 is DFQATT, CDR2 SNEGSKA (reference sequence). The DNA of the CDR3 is TGCAGTGCTAAACGGCGGGAAGAGACCCAGTACTTC. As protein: CSAKRREETQYF.

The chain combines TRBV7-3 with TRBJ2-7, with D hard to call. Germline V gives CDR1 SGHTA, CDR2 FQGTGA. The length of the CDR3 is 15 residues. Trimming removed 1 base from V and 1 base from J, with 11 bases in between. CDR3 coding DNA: TGTGCCAGCAGCTTAAGCCCAGCGAAATCCTACGAGCAGTACTTC. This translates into CASSLSPAKSYEQYF.

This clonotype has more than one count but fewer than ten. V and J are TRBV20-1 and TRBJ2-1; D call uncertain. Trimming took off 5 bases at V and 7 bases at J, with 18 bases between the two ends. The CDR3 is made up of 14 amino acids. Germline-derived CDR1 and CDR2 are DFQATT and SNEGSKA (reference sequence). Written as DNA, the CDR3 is TGCAGTGCTCTGTCCGGTTTTGCGCAGAATGAGCAGTTCTTC. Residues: CSALSGFAQNEQFF.

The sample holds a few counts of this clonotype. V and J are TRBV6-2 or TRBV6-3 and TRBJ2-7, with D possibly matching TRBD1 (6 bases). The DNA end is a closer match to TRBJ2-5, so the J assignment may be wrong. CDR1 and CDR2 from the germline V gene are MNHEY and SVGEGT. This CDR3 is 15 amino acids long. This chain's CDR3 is CASSYPPLGAETQYF. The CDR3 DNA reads TGTGCCAGCAGTTACCCACCGCTGGGGGCGGAGACCCAGTACTTC.

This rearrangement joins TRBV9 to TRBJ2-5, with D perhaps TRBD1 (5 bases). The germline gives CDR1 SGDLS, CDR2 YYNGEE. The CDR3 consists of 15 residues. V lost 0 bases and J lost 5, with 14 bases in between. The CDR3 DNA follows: TGTGCCAGCAGCGTAGACGCAGGGTATTGGGAGACCCAGTACTTC. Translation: CASSVDAGYWETQYF.

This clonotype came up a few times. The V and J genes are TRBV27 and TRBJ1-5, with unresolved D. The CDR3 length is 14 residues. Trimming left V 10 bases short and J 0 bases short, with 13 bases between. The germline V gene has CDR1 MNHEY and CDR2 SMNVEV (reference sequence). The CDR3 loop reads CATRPDRSNQPQHF. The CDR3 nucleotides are TGTGCCACCCGACCGGACCGTAGCAATCAGCCCCAGCATTTT.

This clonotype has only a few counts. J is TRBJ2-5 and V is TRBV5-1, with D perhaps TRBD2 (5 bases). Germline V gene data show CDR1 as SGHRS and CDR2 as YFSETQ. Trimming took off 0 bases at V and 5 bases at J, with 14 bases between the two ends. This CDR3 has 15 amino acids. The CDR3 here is CASSLDGVRGETQYF. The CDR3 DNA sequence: TGCGCCAGCAGCTTGGACGGGGTCAGAGGGGAGACCCAGTACTTC.

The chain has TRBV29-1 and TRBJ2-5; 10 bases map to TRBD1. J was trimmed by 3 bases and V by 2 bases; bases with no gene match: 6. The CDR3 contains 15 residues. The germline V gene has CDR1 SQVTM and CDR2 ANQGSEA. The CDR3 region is CSVEPDRGRKETQYF. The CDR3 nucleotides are TGCAGCGTTGAACCAGACAGGGGGCGGAAAGAGACCCAGTACTTC.